This T cell receptor beta chain was captured by sequencing in a study of T cell changes during pregnancy in multiple sclerosis. Generated by immunoSEQ multiplex PCR, the TCRdb table keeps only in-frame clones and is missing some. The sample yields about 76,000 clones, roughly 93% seen once. The CDR3 has 14 amino acids. With 8 bases clipped from V and 2 bases from J, the junction kept 7 bases outside the gene matches. CDR1 MNHNS and CDR2 SASEGT come from the germline V gene. The chain is built from TRBV6-1 and TRBJ2-3; 7 nucleotides line up with TRBD2. Source: peripheral blood, taken in the second trimester of pregnancy. The clonotype originates from a female donor with multiple sclerosis, enrolled in a pregnancy study. In DNA, the CDR3 is TGTGCCAGCTTCAGCGGGGAAAACACAGATACGCAGTATTTT. This codes for CASFSGENTDTQYF.